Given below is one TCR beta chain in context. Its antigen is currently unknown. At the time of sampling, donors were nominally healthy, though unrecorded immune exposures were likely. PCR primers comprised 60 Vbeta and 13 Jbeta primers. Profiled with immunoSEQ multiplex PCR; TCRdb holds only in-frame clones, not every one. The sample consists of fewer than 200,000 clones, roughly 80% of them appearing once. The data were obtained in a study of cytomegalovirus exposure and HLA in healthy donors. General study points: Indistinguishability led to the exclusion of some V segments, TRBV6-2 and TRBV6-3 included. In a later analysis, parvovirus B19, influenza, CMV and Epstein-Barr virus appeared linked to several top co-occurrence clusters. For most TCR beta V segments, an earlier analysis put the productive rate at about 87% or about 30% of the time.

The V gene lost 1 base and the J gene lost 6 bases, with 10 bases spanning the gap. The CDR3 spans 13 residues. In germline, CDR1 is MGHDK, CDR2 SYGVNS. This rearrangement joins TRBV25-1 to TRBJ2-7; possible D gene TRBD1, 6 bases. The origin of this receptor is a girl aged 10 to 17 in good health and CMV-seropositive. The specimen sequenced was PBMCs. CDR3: CASSELGTIEQYF. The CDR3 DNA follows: TGTGCCAGCAGTGAATTGGGGACAATCGAGCAGTACTTC.